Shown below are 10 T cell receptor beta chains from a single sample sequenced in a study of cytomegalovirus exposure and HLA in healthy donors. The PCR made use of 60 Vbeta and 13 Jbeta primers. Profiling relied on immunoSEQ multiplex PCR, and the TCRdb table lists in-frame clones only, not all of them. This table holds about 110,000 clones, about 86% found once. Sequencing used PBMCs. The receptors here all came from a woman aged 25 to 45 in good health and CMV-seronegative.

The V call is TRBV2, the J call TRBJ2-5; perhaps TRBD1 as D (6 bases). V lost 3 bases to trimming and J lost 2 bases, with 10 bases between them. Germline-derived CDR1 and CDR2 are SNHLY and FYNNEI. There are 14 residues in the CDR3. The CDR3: CASSDRGTQETQYF. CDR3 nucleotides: TGTGCCAGCAGTGATAGGGGGACGCAAGAGACCCAGTACTTC.

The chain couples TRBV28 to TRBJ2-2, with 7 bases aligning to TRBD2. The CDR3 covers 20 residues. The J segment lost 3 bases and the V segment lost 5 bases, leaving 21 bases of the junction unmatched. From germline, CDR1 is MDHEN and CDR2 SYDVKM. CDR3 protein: CASSHEGLAEFFSDTGELFF. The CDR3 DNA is TGTGCCAGCAGTCACGAGGGGCTAGCGGAATTCTTCTCAGACACCGGGGAGCTGTTTTTT.

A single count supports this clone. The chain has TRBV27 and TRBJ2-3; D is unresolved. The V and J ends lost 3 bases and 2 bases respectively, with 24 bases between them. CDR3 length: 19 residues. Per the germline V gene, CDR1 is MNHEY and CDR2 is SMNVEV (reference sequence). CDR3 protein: CASSFKSPPLSRFTDTQYF. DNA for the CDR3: TGTGCCAGCAGTTTCAAATCCCCGCCCCTATCGCGATTCACAGATACGCAGTATTTT.

The DNA for the CDR3 is TGTGCCAGCAGCTTAACAGGCAATGAGCAGTTCTTC. Its protein product is CASSLTGNEQFF. The rearrangement uses TRBV7-2 and TRBJ2-1, with TRBD1 as a possible D gene (5 bases). Germline V lookup: CDR1 SGHTA, CDR2 FQGNSA. The CDR3 has 12 residues. V lost 2 bases to trimming and J lost 6 bases, with 5 bases between them.

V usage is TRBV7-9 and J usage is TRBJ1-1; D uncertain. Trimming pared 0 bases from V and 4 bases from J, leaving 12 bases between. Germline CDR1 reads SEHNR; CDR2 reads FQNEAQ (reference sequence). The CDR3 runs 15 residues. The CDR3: CASSLALGKSTEAFF. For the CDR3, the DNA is TGTGCCAGCAGCTTAGCGTTGGGCAAATCCACTGAAGCTTTCTTT.

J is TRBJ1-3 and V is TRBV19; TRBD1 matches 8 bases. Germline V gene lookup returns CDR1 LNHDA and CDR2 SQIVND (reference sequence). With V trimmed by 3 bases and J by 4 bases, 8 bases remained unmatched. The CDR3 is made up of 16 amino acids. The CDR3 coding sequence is TGTGCCAGTAGTATCCCCGGACAGGGTGACGGAAACACCATATATTTT. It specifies CASSIPGQGDGNTIYF.

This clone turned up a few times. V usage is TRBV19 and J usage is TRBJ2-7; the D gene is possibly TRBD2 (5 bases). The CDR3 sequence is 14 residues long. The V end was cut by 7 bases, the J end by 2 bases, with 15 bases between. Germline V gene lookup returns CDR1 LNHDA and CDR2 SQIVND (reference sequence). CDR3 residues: CASTVGVGTYEQYF. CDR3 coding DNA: TGTGCCAGTACCGTCGGGGTGGGAACCTACGAGCAGTACTTC.

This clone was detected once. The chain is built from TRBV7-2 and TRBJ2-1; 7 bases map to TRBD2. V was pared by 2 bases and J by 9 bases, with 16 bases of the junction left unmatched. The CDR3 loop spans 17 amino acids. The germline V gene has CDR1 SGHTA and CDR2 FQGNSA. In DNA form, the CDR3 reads TGTGCCAGCAGCTTAAGAGGGCCGGGACTAACTTTCGGTGAGCAGTTCTTC. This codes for CASSLRGPGLTFGEQFF. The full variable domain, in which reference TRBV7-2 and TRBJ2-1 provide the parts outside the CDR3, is GAGVSQSPSNKVTEKGKDVELRCDPISGHTALYWYRQSLGQGLEFLIYFQGNSAPDKSGLPSDRFSAERTGGSVSTLTIQRTQQEDSAVYLCASSLRGPGLTFGEQFFGPGTRLTVL.

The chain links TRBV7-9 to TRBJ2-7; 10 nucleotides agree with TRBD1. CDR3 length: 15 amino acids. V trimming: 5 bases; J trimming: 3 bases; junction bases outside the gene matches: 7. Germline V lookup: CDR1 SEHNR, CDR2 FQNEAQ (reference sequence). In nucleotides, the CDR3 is TGTGCCAGCAGCCTCCCCGGACAGGGGGTCTACGAGCAGTACTTC. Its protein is CASSLPGQGVYEQYF.

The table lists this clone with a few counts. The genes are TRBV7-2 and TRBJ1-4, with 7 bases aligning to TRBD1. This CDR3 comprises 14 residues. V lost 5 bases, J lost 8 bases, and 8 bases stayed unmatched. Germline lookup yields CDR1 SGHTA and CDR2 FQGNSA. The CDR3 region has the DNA TGTGCCAGCAGCGAGGGACAGAGGGGAGAAAAACTGTTTTTT. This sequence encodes CASSEGQRGEKLFF.